Listed below are T cell receptor beta chains from one sample, sequenced in a study of blood T cell repertoires in COVID-19. TCRdb keeps only in-frame clones here, not all; method: immunoSEQ multiplex PCR. The sample gives over 300,000 clones, approximately 85% of which show up once; roughly 7% is in the top ten. Sequencing used peripheral blood. All receptors derive from a human donor in a cohort sampled during active COVID-19. The CDR3 runs from the conserved cysteine through the conserved F or W. The D gene is left open where the match is weak. Part of the rows lack a size; the others show once, few, many or a class for expanded clones.

CDR3nt | CDR3aa | len | v_gene | abundance | j_gene | d_gene
TGTGCCAGCAGCGTAGACAGGCTAGATGGCGGGGAGCTGTTTTTT | CASSVDRLDGGELFF | 15 | TRBV9 | . | TRBJ2-2 | .
TGTGCCATCAGTGAGCCCCGGGACAGGGTTAATGGCTACACCTTC | CAISEPRDRVNGYTF | 15 | TRBV10-3 | . | TRBJ1-2 | TRBD1
TGTGCCAGTAGAATAGGACAGGTTGAAGCTTTCTTT | CASRIGQVEAFF | 12 | TRBV19 | few | TRBJ1-1 | TRBD1
TGTGCCAGCAGTCCCCGGCCGGGGTCTTGGACGCAGTATTTT | CASSPRPGSWTQYF | 14 | TRBV27 | . | TRBJ2-3 | .
TGCGCCAGCAGCTTGGGACATAATGAAAAACTGTTTTTT | CASSLGHNEKLFF | 13 | TRBV5-1 | . | TRBJ1-4 | .
TGTGCCAGCAGCTTAGCCGGTACCGGGACAAGCTACGAGCAGTACTTC | CASSLAGTGTSYEQYF | 16 | TRBV7-8 | . | TRBJ2-7 | .
TGTGCCAGCAGTTACACCGGGACAAAACAAGAGACCCAGTACTTC | CASSYTGTKQETQYF | 15 | TRBV3-1/TRBV3-2 | . | TRBJ2-5 | .
TGCGCCAGCAGCTTGTCCGGACCCGGGGACACCGGGGAGCTGTTTTTT | CASSLSGPGDTGELFF | 16 | TRBV5-1 | . | TRBJ2-2 | .
TGTGCCAGCATTCGGCAGGGCCTATATGGCTACACCTTC | CASIRQGLYGYTF | 13 | TRBV6-5 | . | TRBJ1-2 | .
TGCGCCAGCAGCCAGCTAGCGGGGGCCATCAATGAGCAGTTCTTC | CASSQLAGAINEQFF | 15 | TRBV4-1 | . | TRBJ2-1 | TRBD2
TGTGCCATCAACGAGGGGCAGGGGGGAGAATGGGGCTTT | CAINEGQGGEWGF | 13 | TRBV10-3 | . | TRBJ1-1 | TRBD1
TGTGCTAGTGGTTTGGTGACTAGCGGGGGACAAGAGACCCAGTACTTC | CASGLVTSGGQETQYF | 16 | TRBV12-5 | . | TRBJ2-5 | TRBD2
TGTGCCAGCAGCCCCTCCAGGGATTATACGCAGTATTTT | CASSPSRDYTQYF | 13 | TRBV6-5 | . | TRBJ2-3 | .
TGCGCCAGCAGCTTGGAGGGTAGGAGGAATTCACCCCTCCACTTT | CASSLEGRRNSPLHF | 15 | TRBV5-1 | few | TRBJ1-6 | .
TGTGCCAGTAGTAGCGGACAGGTCATGAACACTGAAGCTTTCTTT | CASSSGQVMNTEAFF | 15 | TRBV19 | . | TRBJ1-1 | TRBD1
TGTGCCAGCAGCCCCCCGGAGGGCGGGTCACCCCTCCACTTT | CASSPPEGGSPLHF | 14 | TRBV3-1/TRBV3-2 | . | TRBJ1-6 | .
TGCGCCAGCAGCACGGGACTAGCGGGGGCCAGCACAGATACGCAGTATTTT | CASSTGLAGASTDTQYF | 17 | TRBV5-1 | . | TRBJ2-3 | TRBD2
TGTGCCTGGAGTGTTAAGGGACTTAGAAATTCACCCCTCCACTTT | CAWSVKGLRNSPLHF | 15 | TRBV30 | . | TRBJ1-6 | .
TGCGCCAGCAGCCCCCTTGGGCTGGCTAGCACAGATACGCAGTATTTT | CASSPLGLASTDTQYF | 16 | TRBV4-1 | . | TRBJ2-3 | .
TGTGCCAGCAGCCCGGACAGGGGAGCAATAGTAAAACTGTTTTTT | CASSPDRGAIVKLFF | 15 | TRBV5-5 | . | TRBJ1-4 | TRBD1
TGTGCCAGTAGTATATCGGGGGGGTCGACCTACGAGCAGTACTTC | CASSISGGSTYEQYF | 15 | TRBV19 | . | TRBJ2-7 | TRBD2
TGCGCCAGCAGTGGGGGTTCGCGGACTCTAACCTACGAGCAGTACTTC | CASSGGSRTLTYEQYF | 16 | TRBV10-1 | few | TRBJ2-7 | .
TGTGCCAGCAATACGGGTAGCACAGATACGCAGTATTTT | CASNTGSTDTQYF | 13 | TRBV12-3/TRBV12-4 | . | TRBJ2-3 | .
TGTGCCTGGGACAGGTCCGACACTGAAGCTTTCTTT | CAWDRSDTEAFF | 12 | TRBV30 | . | TRBJ1-1 | .
TGTGCCAGCAGTCGCAGTACAGGGGCCCTCGTTAATTCACCCCTCCACTTT | CASSRSTGALVNSPLHF | 17 | TRBV2 | . | TRBJ1-6 | TRBD1
TGCGCCAGCAGCTTGGTAGAGGATGGCTACACCTTC | CASSLVEDGYTF | 12 | TRBV5-1 | few | TRBJ1-2 | .
TGTGCCAGCAGCTTAGTTAGGAACAGGGCTCTCCAAGAGACCCAGTACTTC | CASSLVRNRALQETQYF | 17 | TRBV7-9 | . | TRBJ2-5 | .
TGTGCCAGCAGCCGACTCGGACTAGCGGGGGGTGATACGCAGTATTTT | CASSRLGLAGGDTQYF | 16 | TRBV7-8 | . | TRBJ2-3 | TRBD2
TGTGCCACGGGCCAAGAGACCCAGTACTTC | CATGQETQYF | 10 | TRBV7-8 | . | TRBJ2-5 | .
TGTGCCAGCAGCTCGGGACAGAGATACGAGCAGTACTTC | CASSSGQRYEQYF | 13 | TRBV11-2 | once | TRBJ2-7 | TRBD1
TGTGCCAGCTCCACAGGGAATCATCAGCCCCAGCATTTT | CASSTGNHQPQHF | 13 | TRBV11-2 | few | TRBJ1-5 | .
TGTGCCAGCAAAGGAGCAGAGATAACTGAAGCTTTCTTT | CASKGAEITEAFF | 13 | TRBV2 | . | TRBJ1-1 | .
TGTGCTAGTGCCCCCTCCGGGACCGGGGGGACGCCCCTCCACTTT | CASAPSGTGGTPLHF | 15 | TRBV12-5 | . | TRBJ1-6 | .
TGTGCCAGCTCGACACTTTCCTACGAGCAGTACTTC | CASSTLSYEQYF | 12 | TRBV18 | . | TRBJ2-7 | .
TGTGCCAGCAAGAGAGGGATGGGCGAGCAGTACTTC | CASKRGMGEQYF | 12 | TRBV2 | . | TRBJ2-7 | .
TGTGCCAGCAGCTTGGATCCCGGCTCTGGAAACACCATATATTTT | CASSLDPGSGNTIYF | 15 | TRBV5-8 | . | TRBJ1-3 | .
TGTGCCAGCAGTTACATCCGGGTTGGGAGCAATCAGCCCCAGCATTTT | CASSYIRVGSNQPQHF | 16 | TRBV6-5 | . | TRBJ1-5 | .
TGTGCCACCAGTGATGCATTGGGGGGATCACCCCTCCACTTT | CATSDALGGSPLHF | 14 | TRBV24-1 | . | TRBJ1-6 | .
TGTGCCTGGACCCAGGAGGGCAATCAGCCCCAGCATTTT | CAWTQEGNQPQHF | 13 | TRBV30 | . | TRBJ1-5 | .
TGCGCCAGCAGGTCCGGGCCCACTCTTCCGGGGGCTTTCTTT | CASRSGPTLPGAFF | 14 | TRBV5-1 | . | TRBJ1-1 | .
TGTGCCAGCAGCGGGCCCAGGGGTGGAGATTCACCCCTCCACTTT | CASSGPRGGDSPLHF | 15 | TRBV27 | . | TRBJ1-6 | .